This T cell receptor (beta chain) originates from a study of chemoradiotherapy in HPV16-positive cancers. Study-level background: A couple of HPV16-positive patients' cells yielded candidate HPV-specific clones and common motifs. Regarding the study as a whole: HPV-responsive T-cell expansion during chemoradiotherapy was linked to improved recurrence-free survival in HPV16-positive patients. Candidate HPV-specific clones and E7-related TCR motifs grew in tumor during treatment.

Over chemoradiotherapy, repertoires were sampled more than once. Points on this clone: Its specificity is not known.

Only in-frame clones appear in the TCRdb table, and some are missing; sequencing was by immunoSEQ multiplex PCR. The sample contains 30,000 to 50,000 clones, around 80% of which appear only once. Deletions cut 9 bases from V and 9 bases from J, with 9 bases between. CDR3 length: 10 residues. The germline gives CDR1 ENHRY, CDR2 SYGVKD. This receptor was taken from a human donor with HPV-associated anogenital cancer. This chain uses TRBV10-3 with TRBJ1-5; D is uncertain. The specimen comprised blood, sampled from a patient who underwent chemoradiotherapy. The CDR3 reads CAIGVSPQHF. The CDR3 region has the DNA TGTGCCATTGGGGTATCGCCCCAGCATTTT.